Listed here are 16 T cell receptor beta chains from one sample, sequenced in a study of metastatic and nonmetastatic thyroid tumors. MiXCR re-clonotyped the PCR reads for TCRdb. The table shows 40,000 to 50,000 clones, with less than 5% occurring only once. Not a single patient had been given any form of treatment at any point before undergoing thyroid surgery. The sequenced sample was blood. These receptors were obtained from a female donor with papillary thyroid cancer or a benign thyroid nodule (not recorded which). Some clones in this sample may be carry-over from other donors' samples.

This clone has just a few counts. The rearrangement uses TRBV20-1 and TRBJ1-2, with D unresolved. Deletions cut 3 bases from V and 4 bases from J, with 12 bases between. This CDR3 spans 13 amino acids. Germline loops: CDR1 DFQATT, CDR2 SNEGSKA (reference sequence). The DNA for the CDR3 is TGCAGTGCTAGTGGCCCGCCGGGCTATGGCTACACCTTC. This translates into CSASGPPGYGYTF.

The sample holds many counts of this clone. The chain employs TRBV7-2 and TRBJ2-1, with D possibly matching TRBD1 (5 bases). The CDR3 is made up of 16 amino acids. Germline V gene data show CDR1 as SGHTA and CDR2 as FQGNSA. Trimming pared 7 bases from V and 0 bases from J, leaving 16 bases between. This CDR3 reads CASKYAGLLSYNEQFF. DNA of the CDR3: TGTGCCAGCAAGTATGCAGGGCTGCTCTCCTACAATGAGCAGTTCTTC.

This clone was detected ten times or more. The J gene is TRBJ2-7, the V gene TRBV4-1; TRBD2 matches at 11 bases. The trim removed 1 base at V and 2 bases at J, leaving 7 bases unmatched. The CDR3 covers 17 residues. Germline V CDR1 and CDR2: MGHRA, YSYEKL. The CDR3: CASSQAPVSGRAYEQYF. CDR3 bases: TGCGCCAGCAGCCAAGCCCCGGTTAGCGGGAGGGCCTACGAGCAGTACTTC.

This clone occurred a few times. The V and J genes are TRBV20-1 and TRBJ1-2; tentative D call: TRBD1 (6 bases). Germline V gives CDR1 DFQATT, CDR2 SNEGSKA (reference sequence). The CDR3 has 13 residues. Trimming pared 4 bases from V and 8 bases from J, leaving 17 bases between. CDR3 protein: CSAITGTARGYTF. CDR3 in DNA: TGCAGTGCTATTACAGGGACGGCGCGCGGCTACACCTTC.

There are many counts of this clone. This chain uses TRBV3-1 with TRBJ1-3, with TRBD1 matching 8 bases. The CDR3 runs to 14 residues. The germline CDR1 and CDR2 sequences are LGHDT and YNNKEL (reference sequence). Unmatched junction bases numbered 6, after V lost 7 bases and J lost 4 bases. The CDR3 is CASMDRAGGNTIYF. As DNA, the CDR3 is TGTGCCAGCATGGACAGGGCCGGAGGAAACACCATATATTTT.

Judged by abundance, this clone is medium-sized (0.01 to 0.1%). The CDR3 nucleotides read TGTGCCAGCAGTGGCTTAGGCAGCTATAATTCACCCCTCCACTTT. The encoded protein is CASSGLGSYNSPLHF. The chain links TRBV27 to TRBJ1-6; D call uncertain. V shed 5 bases and J shed 3 bases, with 11 bases lying between them. Looked up from germline, CDR1 is MNHEY and CDR2 is SMNVEV (reference sequence). This CDR3 region has 15 residues.

This clone was found a few times. V usage is TRBV2 and J usage is TRBJ2-7; D is ambiguous. Per germline, CDR1 SNHLY and CDR2 FYNNEI. CDR3 length: 11 amino acids. Trimming took off 3 bases at V and 7 bases at J, with 7 bases between the two ends. CDR3 amino acids: CASSDGREQYF. DNA for the CDR3: TGTGCCAGCAGTGATGGGCGAGAGCAGTACTTC.

This clone was seen many times. V and J are TRBV10-3 and TRBJ2-3, with 8 positions matching TRBD2. The germline V gene has CDR1 ENHRY and CDR2 SYGVKD. V was clipped by 0 bases and J by 13 bases; unmatched bases: 3. CDR3 length: 12 amino acids. CDR3 sequence reads: CAISESTSDEYF. The CDR3 bases are TGTGCCATCAGTGAGTCGACTAGCGACGAGTATTTT.

This clone was picked up many times. The chain combines TRBV6-5 with TRBJ1-1; 8 bases fit TRBD1. Germline CDR1 is MNHEY and CDR2 is SVGAGI. Trimming at V came to 0 bases and at J to 5 bases, leaving 5 bases not matched to a gene. The CDR3 covers 15 residues. Here the CDR3 DNA reads TGTGCCAGCAGTTACTCCAGGGGGCTCGGGACTGAAGCTTTCTTT. This translates into CASSYSRGLGTEAFF.

V is TRBV20-1 and J is TRBJ2-7; TRBD1 is a possible D gene (6 bases). Trimming shortened V by 5 bases and J by 0 bases, and 20 bases separated the two germline ends. There are 16 residues in the CDR3. Germline loops: CDR1 DFQATT, CDR2 SNEGSKA (reference sequence). The CDR3 is CSAGTSRDTISYEQYF. CDR3 bases: TGCAGTGCTGGCACCTCCCGGGACACCATCTCCTACGAGCAGTACTTC.

This clone has only a few counts. This chain connects TRBV27 to TRBJ1-1, with 7 nucleotides matching TRBD1. CDR1 and CDR2 (germline): MNHEY, SMNVEV (reference sequence). V lost 7 bases to trimming and J lost 0 bases; unmatched junction nucleotides: 5. CDR3 length: 14 amino acids. The DNA for the CDR3 is TGTGCCAGCACACAGGGGATGATGAACACTGAAGCTTTCTTT. This codes for CASTQGMMNTEAFF.

This clone was counted at least ten times. The chain links TRBV9 to TRBJ2-3, with D possibly called TRBD1 or TRBD2 (5 bases each). The CDR3 loop spans 16 amino acids. The V and J ends lost 0 bases and 4 bases respectively, with 15 bases between them. The V gene's germline CDR1 is SGDLS and CDR2 YYNGEE. This CDR3 is CASSVEDLVGADTQYF. In DNA, the CDR3 is TGTGCCAGCAGCGTAGAGGACCTAGTGGGGGCAGATACGCAGTATTTT.

This clone was seen repeatedly, ten times or more. A much larger clonotype is one base distant, so this may be a read error. This specimen includes other DNA sequences encoding the same CDR3. This chain connects TRBV2 to TRBJ1-1; D ambiguous. Germline CDR1 and CDR2: SNHLY and FYNNEI. This CDR3 contains 11 residues. CDR3 loop: CASIANTEAFF. The CDR3 DNA reads TGTGCCAGCATAGCGAACACTGAAGCCTTCTTT.

The table lists this clone with many counts. The V and J genes are TRBV20-1 and TRBJ2-7; 11 nucleotides match TRBD1. Trimming took 5 bases from V and 5 from J; bases not matched to a gene: 11. The CDR3 totals 15 residues. Germline V CDR1 and CDR2: DFQATT, SNEGSKA (reference sequence). DNA of the CDR3: TGCAGTGCTGCTGGGACAGGGGGTTTTATAAACGAGCAGTACTTC. Translation: CSAAGTGGFINEQYF.

This clone has a handful of counts. The V gene is TRBV27, the J gene TRBJ1-5, with D possibly being TRBD1 (6 bases). V lost 4 bases and J 3 bases, leaving 10 bases between the germline ends. The CDR3 is made up of 14 amino acids. Germline assignment: CDR1 MNHEY and CDR2 SMNVEV (reference sequence). CDR3 amino acids: CASSSGTPNQPQHF. In DNA form, the CDR3 reads TGTGCCAGCAGTTCCGGGACACCCAATCAGCCCCAGCATTTT.

Many counts were recorded for this clone. V is TRBV19 and J is TRBJ2-1; 12 bases are a match to TRBD2. CDR1 and CDR2 from the germline V gene are LNHDA and SQIVND (reference sequence). J was trimmed by 4 bases and V by 7 bases; bases with no gene match: 17. The CDR3 runs 19 residues. CDR3 DNA: TGTGCCAGTATGCCCCCTCGGGCTAGCGGGAGGGCCCTATACAATGAGCAGTTCTTC. Protein product: CASMPPRASGRALYNEQFF. The full variable domain, its missing parts supplied by reference TRBV19 and TRBJ2-1, is DGGITQSPKYLFRKEGQNVTLSCEQNLNHDAMYWYRQDPGQGLRLIYYSQIVNDFQKGDIAEGYSVSREKKESFPLTVTSAQKNPTAFYLCASMPPRASGRALYNEQFFGPGTRLTVL.